The TCR beta chain described here comes from a study of T cells in Graves' hyperthyroidism and ophthalmopathy. Findings and limits, study-wide: Ophthalmopathy, which appeared later, was predicted by the model a median roughly 6.4 months before onset.

This clonotype was found a few times. Its antigen is not known. RNA transcripts yielded amplified TCR beta CDR3 regions. Initially, a first-round RT-PCR of the TCR CDR3 employed the HTBI primer set. TCRdb reanalysed the multiplex PCR reads using MiXCR and keeps one entry per CDR3 protein. The table lists 560,000 or so distinct CDR3 sequences, around 45% of them singletons. The source material was peripheral blood or thyroid tissue (not recorded which). This TCR was recovered from a woman aged 18 to 35 with Graves' hyperthyroidism.

The CDR3 nucleotides are TGTGCCAGTAGTCTACAGGGGGCAGTGAGGTACACTGAAGCTTTCTTT. Translation gives CASSLQGAVRYTEAFF. V is TRBV19 and J is TRBJ1-1; TRBD1 aligns across 9 bases. CDR1 is LNHDA, CDR2 SQIVND, per germline (reference sequence). CDR3 length: 16 residues. V shed 5 bases, J shed 3 bases, and the junction held 10 bases outside the gene matches.